This T cell receptor beta chain was retrieved from a study of T cell clones after liver transplantation. The CDR3 covers 15 residues. Germline CDR1 SGHAT, CDR2 FQNNGV. Trimming left V 2 bases short and J 0 bases short, with 7 bases between. Repertoires were generated with immunoSEQ multiplex PCR, while TCRdb's copy carries only in-frame clones and drops some. The repertoire consists of 72,000 or so clones, with less than 90% occurring once and the leading ten covering about 2.8%. The sequence was obtained from a human patient who received a liver transplant. A share of the T cells may be of graft donor origin. The starting material was CD4+ T cells from blood, obtained at the 22-month timepoint. The chain uses TRBV11-2 and TRBJ1-4, with a tentative D call TRBD1 (6 bases). This CDR3 reads CASSLQGTTNEKLFF. The CDR3 DNA reads as TGTGCCAGCAGCTTACAGGGGACAACTAATGAAAAACTGTTTTTT. Together with reference TRBV11-2 and TRBJ1-4, the CDR3 gives the full variable domain: EAGVAQSPRYKIIEKRQSVAFWCNPISGHATLYWYQQILGQGPKLLIQFQNNGVVDDSQLPKDRFSAERLKGVDSTLKIQPAKLEDSAVYLCASSLQGTTNEKLFFGSGTQLSVL.